These 32 T cell receptor beta chains came from one sample sequenced in a study of T-cell reconstitution after alpha-beta-depleted transplantation in children. Unique molecular identifiers were used to barcode this TCRbeta library. TCRdb independently ran MiXCR on the PCR reads; one entry per CDR3 protein. The data contain some 830,000 distinct CDR3 sequences, roughly 15% of them singletons. The source was PBMCs, mostly from graft donor cells, collected 360 days after TCRalphabeta/CD19-depleted stem cell transplant. The receptors come from a male patient younger than 18 who had a stem cell transplant for acute lymphoblastic leukemia, so the T cells may come from the graft donor.

This clonotype was seen more than once but under ten times. This chain joins TRBV5-5 and TRBJ2-7; the match to TRBD1 covers 9 bases. The V gene end was trimmed by 3 bases and the J gene end by 4 bases; junction bases not matched to a gene: 5. Germline V gene lookup returns CDR1 SGHKS and CDR2 YYEKEE (reference sequence). The CDR3 is 14 residues long. The CDR3: CASSWDRVTYEQYF. CDR3 DNA sequence: TGTGCCAGCAGCTGGGACAGGGTAACATACGAGCAGTACTTC.

The table lists this clonotype with a few counts. CDR3 residues: CASSFTGTGDTQYF. Here the CDR3 DNA reads TGCGCCAGCAGCTTTACAGGGACTGGAGATACGCAGTATTTT. The chain is built from TRBV5-1 and TRBJ2-3; D could derive from TRBD1 or TRBD2 (6 bases each). The CDR3 consists of 14 residues. CDR1 is SGHRS, CDR2 YFSETQ, per germline. The germline V and J ends were trimmed by 2 bases and 5 bases, with 12 bases remaining between them.

This chain joins TRBV7-3 and TRBJ2-1; D gene ambiguous. The CDR3 has 16 residues. With 1 base removed from V and 1 base from J, the gap between germline ends came to 11 bases. Germline CDR1 and CDR2: SGHTA and FQGTGA. CDR3 in DNA: TGTGCCAGCAGCTTAAACCGCCGCGGTTCCTACAATGAGCAGTTCTTC. The encoded protein is CASSLNRRGSYNEQFF.

This clonotype occurred a few times. This rearrangement joins TRBV7-2 to TRBJ2-1; a possible D gene is TRBD2 (5 bases). CDR1 and CDR2 from the germline V gene are SGHTA and FQGNSA. There are 15 residues in the CDR3. V was shortened by 1 base and J by 6 bases, with 13 bases between the two germline ends. DNA of the CDR3: TGTGCCAGCAGCTTAGGACTAAGCTCGGTCAATGAGCAGTTCTTC. Translation gives CASSLGLSSVNEQFF.

The genes are TRBV5-1 and TRBJ2-1; the D gene is possibly TRBD2 (5 bases). V lost 0 bases and J 6 bases, leaving 13 bases between the germline ends. Germline V gives CDR1 SGHRS, CDR2 YFSETQ. The CDR3 is 15 amino acids. The CDR3 reads CASSLGDSRVNEQFF. DNA for the CDR3: TGCGCCAGCAGCTTGGGTGACTCGCGGGTCAATGAGCAGTTCTTC.

This chain links TRBV5-1 with TRBJ1-2; D not certain. V shed 0 bases and J shed 3 bases, with 9 bases lying between them. Germline CDR1 reads SGHRS; CDR2 reads YFSETQ. The CDR3 contains 14 residues. CDR3 loop: CASSLEVRHYGYTF. The CDR3 DNA sequence: TGCGCCAGCAGCTTGGAAGTCAGGCACTATGGCTACACCTTC.

The sample holds many counts of this clonotype. The rearrangement joins TRBV6-4 to TRBJ2-1, with TRBD2 identical over 13 bases. Germline assignment: CDR1 MRHNA and CDR2 SNTAGT. The trim removed 5 bases at V and 0 bases at J, leaving 4 bases unmatched. The CDR3 length is 17 residues. CDR3 amino acids: CASSSRTSGSSYNEQFF. DNA for the CDR3: TGTGCCAGCAGTTCCCGGACTAGCGGGAGCTCCTACAATGAGCAGTTCTTC.

In its sample, this clonotype was seen many times. This chain connects TRBV5-1 to TRBJ2-7; possible D gene TRBD1, 6 bases. This CDR3 has 11 residues. The V gene's germline CDR1 is SGHRS and CDR2 YFSETQ. Trimming shortened V by 6 bases and J by 5 bases, and 9 bases separated the two germline ends. The CDR3 sequence is CASTGVNEQYF. In DNA form, the CDR3 reads TGCGCCAGCACAGGGGTTAACGAGCAGTACTTC.

A word on this clonotype: One end of the junction does not line up with germline, which may come from a read error. The chain uses TRBV10-3 and TRBJ2-3, with 7 positions matching TRBD2. The CDR3 sequence is 12 residues long. Looked up from germline, CDR1 is ENHRY and CDR2 is SYGVKD. CDR3: CAISESGGSMNF. The DNA of the CDR3 is TGTGCCATCAGTGAGTCTGGCGGGAGTATGAATTTT.

The chain uses TRBV15 and TRBJ2-5; TRBD1 aligns across 8 bases. Trimming took 4 bases from V and 5 from J; bases not matched to a gene: 15. CDR1 and CDR2 (germline): LNHNV, YYDKDF (reference sequence). The CDR3 is 17 residues long. DNA of the CDR3: TGTGCCACCAGCATATATACAGGGGGGCGCGATGGGGAGACCCAGTACTTC. Protein product: CATSIYTGGRDGETQYF. Combining the CDR3 with reference TRBV15 and TRBJ2-5 gives the whole variable domain DAMVIQNPRYQVTQFGKPVTLSCSQTLNHNVMYWYQQKSSQAPKLLFHYYDKDFNNEADTPDNFQSRRPNTSFCFLDIRSPGLGDTAMYLCATSIYTGGRDGETQYFGPGTRLLVL.

This clonotype was seen a few times. The chain couples TRBV28 to TRBJ2-3, with D possibly TRBD2 on 5 matching bases. The CDR3 extends over 15 amino acids. CDR1 is MDHEN and CDR2 is SYDVKM in the germline V gene. Trimming stripped 6 bases from V and 0 bases from J, with 13 bases between. The CDR3 reads CASRDSATSTDTQYF. Here the CDR3 DNA reads TGTGCCAGCAGAGATAGCGCTACTAGCACAGATACGCAGTATTTT.

This clonotype was picked up a small number of times. The V gene is TRBV11-2, the J gene TRBJ1-3; D unclear. V shed 4 bases and J shed 0 bases, with 7 bases lying between them. There are 14 residues in the CDR3. The germline gives CDR1 SGHAT, CDR2 FQNNGV. This CDR3 is CASSSRNSGNTIYF. DNA of the CDR3: TGTGCCAGCAGCTCCAGGAACTCTGGAAACACCATATATTTT.

This clonotype was detected many times. CDR3 amino acids: CASSVDFSPEAFF. In nucleotides, the CDR3 is TGTGCCAGCAGCGTCGACTTTTCACCCGAAGCTTTCTTT. The chain joins TRBV7-9 to TRBJ1-1; D not certain. In germline, CDR1 is SEHNR, CDR2 FQNEAQ (reference sequence). This CDR3 has 13 residues. V lost 5 bases, J lost 8 bases, and 15 bases lay in between.

This clonotype was recorded at least ten times. CDR3 sequence (DNA): TGCGCCAGCAGCTTGGGACAGGGTTATGACTACGAGCAGTACTTC. The encoded protein is CASSLGQGYDYEQYF. The chain combines TRBV5-1 with TRBJ2-7; TRBD1 agrees at 7 bases. V lost 0 bases and J lost 3; bases outside the gene matches: 6. The CDR3 runs to 15 residues. Germline assignment: CDR1 SGHRS and CDR2 YFSETQ.

The V call is TRBV5-1, the J call TRBJ2-7; D is unclear. The ends were cut back, 4 bases at V and 1 base at J, with 12 bases in the middle. Germline V gene lookup returns CDR1 SGHRS and CDR2 YFSETQ. The CDR3 has 14 amino acids. The CDR3 bases are TGCGCCAGCAGCCCAGCTTCGCTGTCCTACGAGCAGTACTTC. It translates to CASSPASLSYEQYF.

This chain connects TRBV28 to TRBJ2-1; the D gene could be TRBD1 or TRBD2 (5 bases each). Germline lookup yields CDR1 MDHEN and CDR2 SYDVKM. This CDR3 is built from 17 residues. With 3 bases removed from V and 5 bases from J, the gap between germline ends came to 20 bases. The CDR3 sequence: CASSFHFRDASDNEQFF. CDR3 nucleotide sequence: TGTGCCAGCAGTTTTCATTTTCGGGACGCCTCGGACAATGAGCAGTTCTTC.

CDR3 in amino acids: CASSRPSGTYEQYF. CDR3 bases: TGTGCCAGCAGCCGCCCTAGCGGTACCTACGAGCAGTACTTC. This chain joins TRBV3-1 and TRBJ2-7; 7 nucleotides match TRBD2. Germline loops: CDR1 LGHDT, CDR2 YNNKEL (reference sequence). The CDR3 totals 14 residues. V lost 4 bases, J lost 2 bases, and 5 bases stayed unmatched.

As concerns this clonotype: This is likely a read error, given that the CDR3 carries no conserved phenylalanine or tryptophan at its end. In DNA form, the CDR3 reads TGCAGCGTTTCAGGGTCCTATGGCTACACCTGC. Its translation: CSVSGSYGYTC. J is TRBJ1-2 and V is TRBV29-1, with D possibly TRBD1 on 5 matching bases. The germline V and J ends were trimmed by 5 bases and 4 bases, with 8 bases remaining between them. Germline assignment: CDR1 SQVTM and CDR2 ANQGSEA. The CDR3 consists of 11 residues.

This chain connects TRBV24-1 to TRBJ2-1, with 11 bases matching TRBD2. The germline gives CDR1 KGHDR, CDR2 SFDVKD. Trimming cost V 3 bases and J 8 bases; bases outside gene matches: 17. CDR3 length equals 19 residues. CDR3: CATSDPLFYRGSGGDEQFF. The CDR3 DNA reads TGTGCCACCAGTGATCCCCTATTCTATCGCGGTAGCGGGGGGGATGAGCAGTTCTTC.

This clonotype was observed a handful of times. This chain joins TRBV18 and TRBJ2-2; 10 bases are shared with TRBD2. Germline CDR1 KGHSH, CDR2 LQKENI. V was clipped by 8 bases and J by 1 base; unmatched bases: 1. The CDR3 is made up of 14 amino acids. CDR3 sequence: CASTSGVNTGELFF. The CDR3 nucleotides read TGTGCCAGCACTAGCGGGGTGAACACCGGGGAGCTGTTTTTT.

The CDR3 bases are TGTGCCACCAGTGATCGAGGACTAGCGGCCCGTCAAGAGACCCAGTACTTC. Protein product: CATSDRGLAARQETQYF. The chain links TRBV24-1 to TRBJ2-5, with TRBD2 matching over 10 bases. This CDR3 region has 17 residues. V was pared by 3 bases and J by 2 bases, with 8 bases of the junction left unmatched. Germline CDR1 KGHDR, CDR2 SFDVKD.

The rearrangement links TRBV9 to TRBJ2-7; 13 nucleotides match TRBD2. This CDR3 comprises 15 residues. The J segment lost 4 bases and the V segment lost 4 bases, leaving 5 bases of the junction unmatched. Germline V gene lookup returns CDR1 SGDLS and CDR2 YYNGEE. The CDR3 loop is CASSQQTSGRYEQYF. For the CDR3, the DNA is TGTGCCAGCAGCCAACAGACTAGCGGGAGGTACGAGCAGTACTTC.

The chain combines TRBV12-3 or TRBV12-4 with TRBJ2-3; 9 nucleotides align to TRBD1. Losses at the gene ends were 5 bases for V and 0 bases for J; bases not matched to a gene: 6. CDR3 size: 16 residues. The CDR3: CASSVRTGESTDTQYF. The CDR3 coding sequence is TGTGCCAGCAGTGTACGGACAGGGGAGAGCACAGATACGCAGTATTTT.

V is TRBV2 and J is TRBJ2-6; D unresolved. This CDR3 has 11 amino acids. The V gene's germline CDR1 is SNHLY and CDR2 FYNNEI. The V end lost 2 bases, the J end lost 11 bases, and 4 bases lay between the germline ends. For the CDR3, the DNA is TGTGCCAGCAGTGAAAAGCACGTCCTGACTTTC. Amino acids: CASSEKHVLTF.

This clonotype was counted between two and nine times. The chain has TRBV12-3 or TRBV12-4 and TRBJ1-4, with 10 bases aligning to TRBD1. The CDR3 spans 16 residues. After removal of 3 bases from V and 7 bases from J, the junction contained 8 bases not matched to a gene. CDR3 loop: CASSFAQGQGTEKLFF. The CDR3 DNA reads TGTGCCAGCAGTTTCGCCCAGGGACAGGGGACTGAAAAACTGTTTTTT.

CDR3 coding DNA: TGTGCCAGCAGCTCAAGGGGGTCGGGACAGGAGTATTTT. This codes for CASSSRGSGQEYF. The gene calls are TRBV7-3 and TRBJ2-3; TRBD1 matches 8 bases. With 4 bases clipped from V and 13 bases from J, the junction kept 10 bases outside the gene matches. Germline values: CDR1 SGHTA, CDR2 FQGTGA. This CDR3 has 13 amino acids.

This clonotype was observed a handful of times. The genes are TRBV2 and TRBJ2-1; the D gene is possibly TRBD1 (5 bases). Germline assignment: CDR1 SNHLY and CDR2 FYNNEI. The CDR3 consists of 15 residues. The V end lost 6 bases, the J end lost 2 bases, and 14 bases lay between the germline ends. In DNA form, the CDR3 reads TGTGCCAGCAGCTCGCAGGGAAATCCCTACAATGAGCAGTTCTTC. Protein: CASSSQGNPYNEQFF.

V and J are TRBV4-1 and TRBJ1-5; D not resolved. The CDR3 consists of 14 residues. Germline CDR1 reads MGHRA; CDR2 reads YSYEKL. V dropped 1 base and J dropped 5 bases, with 9 bases sitting between them. This CDR3 reads CASSQGPGDQPQHF. As DNA, the CDR3 is TGCGCCAGCAGCCAAGGACCAGGCGATCAGCCCCAGCATTTT.

This chain joins TRBV7-2 and TRBJ1-2, with a possible D match to TRBD1 (5 bases). Germline V gene data show CDR1 as SGHTA and CDR2 as FQGNSA. The CDR3 is 14 amino acids. The V and J ends lost 5 bases and 3 bases respectively, with 13 bases between them. CDR3 protein: CASSTREADYGYTF. CDR3 in DNA: TGTGCCAGCAGCACCAGGGAGGCAGACTATGGCTACACCTTC.

This clonotype appeared a single time. This sequence joins TRBV11-1 and TRBJ2-1, with 9 positions matching TRBD1. The CDR3 has 19 residues. The V gene's germline CDR1 is SGHAT and CDR2 FQDESV (reference sequence). V shed 5 bases, J shed 4 bases, and the junction held 18 bases outside the gene matches. CDR3: CASSHHKKVGDREYNEQFF. CDR3 bases: TGTGCCAGCAGCCACCACAAAAAGGTGGGGGACAGGGAATACAATGAGCAGTTCTTC.

The rearrangement joins TRBV5-1 to TRBJ2-5; weak D call: TRBD1 (6 bases). The CDR3 loop spans 15 amino acids. The V gene lost 1 base and the J gene lost 1 base, with 11 bases spanning the gap. From germline, CDR1 is SGHRS and CDR2 YFSETQ. CDR3 sequence (DNA): TGCGCCAGCAGCTTGATACAGGGAAGCCAAGAGACCCAGTACTTC. Translation gives CASSLIQGSQETQYF.

The chain joins TRBV7-2 to TRBJ2-1, with TRBD2 matching over 9 bases. V lost 0 bases and J lost 7; bases outside the gene matches: 16. This CDR3 comprises 19 residues. CDR1 is SGHTA, CDR2 FQGNSA, per germline. CDR3 bases: TGTGCCAGCAGCTTAGCCCGAGCTAGCGGGACCGGGGGAAAAAATGAGCAGTTCTTC. As protein: CASSLARASGTGGKNEQFF.